The clone carrying this T cell receptor beta chain was observed many times. What it recognizes is unknown. A read error may produce the germline difference seen at one junction end. This sample was taken from a study of tumor-infiltrating lymphocytes in primary liver carcinoma. Joint extraction of RNA and DNA used roughly 19-33 mg of bulk tissue that was unsorted. From germline, CDR1 is MDHEN and CDR2 SYDVKM. The CDR3 is 13 residues long. A constant-region primer served to make TCR beta cDNA from about 0.45 ug total RNA. Libraries of TCR beta came from three nested multiplex PCR rounds with slightly modified ARM-PCR. Researchers ran the first two PCR rounds for ten to eleven cycles each with TRBV1-TRBV30 forward primers and a C-beta reverse primer. TCRdb itself ran the multiplex PCR reads through MiXCR, one entry per CDR3 protein. Among approximately 45,000 distinct CDR3 sequences listed, around 66% were seen once.

Study conclusions and caveats: Detection in all five tumor regions applied to only about 7-25% of top clones.

The rearrangement joins TRBV28 to TRBJ2-7; D could derive from TRBD1 or TRBD2 (6 bases each). This TCR was sampled from a man between 35 and 55 years old with primary liver carcinoma and hepatitis B virus infection. The sample taken for sequencing was liver tumor tissue from sampling region 2. This sample's subset: tumor region T2, inferior pole. The DNA for the CDR3 is TGTGCCTGCAGGGGAGGCGGATCCTACGAGCAGTACTTC. Translating it yields CACRGGGSYEQYF.